This T cell receptor (beta chain) was captured in a study of blood T cells in healthy people across ages. Study observations and caveats: When set beside aged donors, long-lived donors presented more naive CD4+ cells and higher diversity.

For this clonotype: Its antigen remains unidentified.

Then a second PCR, running about 6 to 12 cycles, was carried out with a sample-barcoded 5' primer and a J-beta primer mix. TCRdb analysed the 5' RACE reads with MiXCR anew, one entry per CDR3 protein. In the table there are roughly 570,000 distinct CDR3 sequences, 25% to 30% of which are singletons. Caucasian, healthy and from Russia, the donors were aged between about 6 and 100. Each sample yielded at least 6 million isolated PBMCs. The CDR3 consists of 16 residues. Trimming removed 5 bases from V and 0 bases from J; junction bases left unmatched: 7. V is TRBV12-3 or TRBV12-4 and J is TRBJ2-3; 8 bases align to TRBD2. The TCR was taken from an older woman in good health. Material for sequencing was blood. CDR3 loop: CASSPTTSGSTDTQYF. The CDR3 DNA follows: TGTGCCAGCAGTCCGACCACTAGCGGCAGCACAGATACGCAGTATTTT.